This is a list of T cell receptor beta chains from one sample in a study of CD8+ T cells in alopecia areata. The protocol was immunoSEQ multiplex PCR, while the TCRdb copy is restricted to in-frame clones and leaves out a portion. This table has 150,000 to 200,000 clones, approximately 60% appearing once. The source material was CD4+ T cells sorted from blood. The receptor set was obtained from a human donor in good health. The CDR3 runs from the conserved cysteine through the conserved F or W. The order of the fields is clone size, J gene, D gene, V gene, CDR3 protein, CDR3 DNA. D genes are given only for firm matches. Clone size is not always given. Where it is, it says once, few, many or a class for expanded clones.

size: few
J: TRBJ2-7
D: NA
V: TRBV2
CDR3: CASRRDGTYEQYF
DNA: TGTGCCAGCCGCCGGGACGGAACCTACGAGCAGTACTTC

size: NA
J: TRBJ2-7
D: NA
V: TRBV9
CDR3: CASSSSHTPYEQYF
DNA: TGTGCCAGCAGCTCCAGCCATACACCCTACGAGCAGTACTTC

size: NA
J: TRBJ2-5
D: TRBD1
V: TRBV29-1
CDR3: CSVRGGSPMLLQYF
DNA: TGCAGCGTTCGAGGGGGCTCACCCATGCTCTTGCAGTACTTC

size: few
J: TRBJ1-2
D: NA
V: TRBV10-3
CDR3: CAISDPGQNANYGYTF
DNA: TGTGCCATCAGCGACCCTGGACAAAACGCTAACTATGGCTACACCTTC

size: NA
J: TRBJ1-5
D: NA
V: TRBV9
CDR3: CASSAGFYSNQPQHF
DNA: TGTGCCAGCAGCGCCGGATTTTATAGCAATCAGCCCCAGCATTTT

size: NA
J: TRBJ1-3
D: NA
V: TRBV29-1
CDR3: CSTLSGDPGNTIYF
DNA: TGCAGCACCCTCTCAGGGGACCCTGGAAACACCATATATTTT

size: NA
J: TRBJ2-7
D: NA
V: TRBV11-2
CDR3: CASSRLRKPYEQYF
DNA: TGTGCCAGCAGCCGGTTGCGGAAACCCTACGAGCAGTACTTC

size: few
J: TRBJ2-7
D: NA
V: TRBV18
CDR3: CASSPSGHEQYF
DNA: TGTGCCAGCTCCCCTTCGGGCCACGAGCAGTACTTC

size: NA
J: TRBJ1-1
D: NA
V: TRBV30
CDR3: CAWTAGLRSEAFF
DNA: TGTGCCTGGACGGCAGGGCTCCGTTCTGAAGCTTTCTTT

size: NA
J: TRBJ2-1
D: NA
V: TRBV11-1
CDR3: CASSLAVRVGVYNEQFF
DNA: TGTGCCAGCAGCTTAGCCGTGCGGGTCGGGGTCTACAATGAGCAGTTCTTC

size: NA
J: TRBJ2-5
D: TRBD2
V: TRBV5-1
CDR3: CASSTGLAGGKETQYF
DNA: TGCGCCAGCAGCACCGGACTAGCGGGAGGGAAAGAGACCCAGTACTTC

size: NA
J: TRBJ2-3
D: NA
V: TRBV29-1
CDR3: CSVDAGLNTQYF
DNA: TGCAGCGTTGATGCTGGACTAAATACGCAGTATTTT

size: once
J: TRBJ2-7
D: TRBD2
V: TRBV10-3
CDR3: CAISDAGGSREQYF
DNA: TGTGCCATCAGTGACGCGGGAGGGTCCAGGGAGCAGTACTTC

size: NA
J: TRBJ2-3
D: NA
V: TRBV27
CDR3: CASSLKIGTDTQYF
DNA: TGTGCCAGCAGCCTAAAGATAGGCACAGATACGCAGTATTTT

size: NA
J: TRBJ1-2
D: NA
V: TRBV5-1
CDR3: CASSLGHRDTYGYTF
DNA: TGCGCCAGCAGCTTGGGCCACCGAGACACCTATGGCTACACCTTC

size: NA
J: TRBJ1-2
D: NA
V: TRBV7-9
CDR3: CASSRGQANYGYTF
DNA: TGTGCCAGCAGCCGTGGCCAGGCGAACTATGGCTACACCTTC

size: few
J: TRBJ2-1
D: NA
V: TRBV10-3
CDR3: CAISDLQDEQFF
DNA: TGTGCCATCAGTGATCTGCAGGATGAGCAGTTCTTC

size: NA
J: TRBJ2-5
D: NA
V: TRBV27
CDR3: CASSSLGTETQYF
DNA: TGTGCCAGCAGTTCCCTCGGAACTGAGACCCAGTACTTC

size: NA
J: TRBJ2-2
D: NA
V: TRBV29-1
CDR3: CSVEDWPGPGELFF
DNA: TGCAGCGTTGAAGATTGGCCAGGGCCCGGGGAGCTGTTTTTT

size: NA
J: TRBJ2-3
D: NA
V: TRBV15
CDR3: CATSTLRPTDTQYF
DNA: TGTGCCACCAGCACGCTCAGGCCCACAGATACGCAGTATTTT

size: once
J: TRBJ2-4
D: TRBD2
V: TRBV14
CDR3: CASSPTPGLAGSSKNIQYF
DNA: TGTGCCAGCAGCCCAACCCCAGGACTAGCGGGGTCATCCAAAAACATTCAGTACTTC

size: NA
J: TRBJ2-7
D: TRBD1
V: TRBV7-9
CDR3: CASSPRGTGSHEQYF
DNA: TGTGCCAGCAGCCCACGAGGGACAGGGTCCCACGAGCAGTACTTC

size: NA
J: TRBJ1-5
D: NA
V: TRBV30
CDR3: CAWRKDGTNQPQHF
DNA: TGTGCCTGGAGAAAGGACGGAACCAATCAGCCCCAGCATTTT

size: NA
J: TRBJ2-7
D: TRBD1
V: TRBV18
CDR3: CASSPRAGTETSEQYF
DNA: TGTGCCAGCTCACCTCGGGCCGGGACAGAGACCTCCGAGCAGTACTTC